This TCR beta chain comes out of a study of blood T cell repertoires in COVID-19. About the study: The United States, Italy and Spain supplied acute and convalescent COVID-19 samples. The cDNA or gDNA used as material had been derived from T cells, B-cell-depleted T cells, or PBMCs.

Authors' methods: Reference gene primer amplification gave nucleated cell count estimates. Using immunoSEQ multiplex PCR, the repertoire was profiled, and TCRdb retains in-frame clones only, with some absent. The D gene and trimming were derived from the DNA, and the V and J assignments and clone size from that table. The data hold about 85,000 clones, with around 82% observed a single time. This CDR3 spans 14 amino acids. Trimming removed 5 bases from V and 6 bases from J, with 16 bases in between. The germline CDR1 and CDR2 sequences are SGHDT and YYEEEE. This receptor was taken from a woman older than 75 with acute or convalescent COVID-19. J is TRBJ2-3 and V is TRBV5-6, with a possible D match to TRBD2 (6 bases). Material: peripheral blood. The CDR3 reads CASRGFAGSDTQYF. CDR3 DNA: TGTGCCAGCAGGGGGTTCGCGGGGTCGGATACGCAGTATTTT.